This T cell receptor beta chain was sequenced for a study of tumor-infiltrating lymphocytes in localized non-small cell lung cancer. Study at large: Several tumor histologies, both smoking statuses, and some post-neoadjuvant chemotherapy samples were included. From each patient, both tumor and uninvolved lung, non-adjacent to tumor, were sampled.

Regarding this clone: Its antigen is not identified.

Study-wide points: Technical variation could not be separated from intratumor heterogeneity here.

Between the trimmed V and J ends, which lost 4 bases and 4 bases, there was a span of 11 bases. The germline gives CDR1 SGHRS, CDR2 YFSETQ. CDR3 size: 13 residues. Generated by immunoSEQ multiplex PCR, the TCRdb table keeps only in-frame clones and is missing some. Here the sample spans about 14,000 clones, over 65% being singletons. This chain joins TRBV5-1 and TRBJ1-2; possible D gene TRBD1, 5 bases. Sequenced sample: lung tumor tissue. The clonotype originates from a human donor with non-small cell lung cancer. Written as DNA, the CDR3 is TGCGCCAGCAGCCTCGAAGGGGTCTATGGCTACACCTTC. Amino acid sequence: CASSLEGVYGYTF.